The present entry profiles one TCR beta chain with its context. This clonotype was found a few times. The clone's antigen remains unknown. Per-base quality was not reported, and no clone a single base away is much larger than it. The sample originates from a study of T-cell reconstitution after alpha-beta-depleted transplantation in children (dated by TCRdb to 2015 to 2016). As for the study more broadly: Using TCR repertoire profiling, the study followed T-cell immune reconstitution in a quantitative way in children after TCRalphabeta/CD19-depleted allogeneic hematopoietic cell transplantation.

The CDR3 runs 14 amino acids, cysteine and phenylalanine included. Of all the DNA, just the CDR3 is kept, 42 bases in frame from base 1. V gives up 6 bases and J gives up 5 bases, and the segment between their germline ends measures 16 bases. From the germline V gene (reference sequence), CDR1 is MNHEY and CDR2 is SMNVEV. Preparation of the library involved PCR. TCRdb names Illumina HiSeq 2500 as the instrument used. Molecular barcoding was employed in the preparation of TCR libraries, with unique molecular identifiers being used to normalize TCRbeta repertoire quantification. TCRdb itself trimmed the public reads at Q25 with fastp, ran MiXCR and retained productive beta chains. CDR3 protein sequences are deduplicated, and each keeps its most common genes and DNA. This sample comprises around 600,000 distinct CDR3 sequences, around 17% of them detected only once. The ten largest clones add up to 1.1% of the sample.

The starting material was PBMCs from the stem cell graft donor, obtained from the stem cell graft. The rearranged chain carries TRBV27 and TRBJ2-5; the D region possibly corresponds to TRBD1 (6 bases align). The clonotype originates from a human donor who donated a stem cell graft to a child with acute myeloid leukemia. DNA sequence: TGTGCCAGCAGCAGGGGTTCAGATGGGGAGACCCAGTACTTC. It translates as CASSRGSDGETQYF.